Each of the 20 T cell receptor beta chains below was sequenced from the same sample in a study of shared clonotypes between healthy human individuals. Data came from immunoSEQ multiplex PCR; TCRdb stores just in-frame clones and leaves some out. The repertoire has roughly 450,000 clones, approximately 79% of them found once; the top ten carry 13%. The material sequenced was PBMCs. The source is a woman aged 35 to 49 in good health. Some clones in this sample may be carry-over from other donors' samples.

Remarks on this clone: Other DNA sequences within the sample encode an identical CDR3. The V call is TRBV11-3, the J call TRBJ2-1; 10 nucleotides match TRBD2. V lost 0 bases to trimming and J lost 6 bases; unmatched junction nucleotides: 2. This CDR3 has 15 amino acids. Germline assignment: CDR1 SGHNT and CDR2 YENEEA. CDR3 coding DNA: TGTGCCAGCAGCTTAGATGGGACTAGCGCCAATGAGCAGTTCTTC. This gives the protein CASSLDGTSANEQFF.

The chain is built from TRBV6-1 and TRBJ2-1; D is possibly TRBD1 or TRBD2 (5 bases each). This CDR3 has 13 amino acids. Trimming pared 0 bases from V and 10 bases from J, leaving 10 bases between. CDR1 and CDR2 (germline): MNHNS, SASEGT. For the CDR3, the DNA is TGTGCCAGCAGTGAAGCGAGGGGAACCGAGCAGTTCTTC. This gives the protein CASSEARGTEQFF.

The V call is TRBV30, the J call TRBJ2-7; 7 bases agree with TRBD2. Trimming removed 6 bases from V and 1 base from J; junction bases left unmatched: 6. The CDR3 consists of 13 residues. Per germline, CDR1 GTSNPN and CDR2 SVGIG (reference sequence). The CDR3 DNA is TGTGCCTGCAGCGGGGAGAGGTCCTACGAGCAGTACTTC. Translating gives CACSGERSYEQYF.

This chain's CDR3 is CASSLVSTTNYGYTF. Written as DNA, the CDR3 is TGCGCCAGCAGCTTGGTTTCCACAACTAACTATGGCTACACCTTC. The genes are TRBV5-1 and TRBJ1-2, with D hard to call. Germline V CDR1 and CDR2: SGHRS, YFSETQ. Trimming left V 0 bases short and J 0 bases short, with 9 bases between. This CDR3 comprises 15 residues.

The V and J genes are TRBV7-3 and TRBJ2-1, with 7 bases fitting TRBD1. V shed 11 bases and J 5 bases; nucleotides not matched to a gene: 18. The CDR3 extends over 16 amino acids. Per germline, CDR1 SGHTA and CDR2 FQGTGA. CDR3 amino acids: CASPGDTGDPDNEQFF. DNA for the CDR3: TGTGCCTCCCCAGGGGACACAGGGGATCCCGACAATGAGCAGTTCTTC.

V is TRBV30 and J is TRBJ1-2, with unresolved D. V lost 0 bases to trimming and J lost 3 bases, with 8 bases between them. The CDR3 loop spans 13 amino acids. Germline lookup yields CDR1 GTSNPN and CDR2 SVGIG (reference sequence). CDR3 bases: TGTGCCTGGAGTGTACGGAGTCACTATGGCTACACCTTC. Encoded protein: CAWSVRSHYGYTF.

The chain employs TRBV28 and TRBJ2-6; perhaps TRBD1 as D (6 bases). CDR3 size: 15 residues. CDR1 and CDR2 (germline): MDHEN, SYDVKM. Trimming shortened V by 5 bases and J by 0 bases, and 8 bases separated the two germline ends. The CDR3 sequence is CASSGGRSGANVLTF. DNA of the CDR3: TGTGCCAGCAGTGGGGGCCGCTCTGGGGCCAACGTCCTGACTTTC.

The V and J genes are TRBV14 and TRBJ1-4; maybe TRBD1 (6 bases). CDR3 size: 15 residues. The germline V and J ends were trimmed by 0 bases and 8 bases, with 13 bases remaining between them. Germline assignment: CDR1 SGHDN and CDR2 FVKESK. CDR3 bases: TGTGCCAGCAGCCAAGATCCGGGGGCTGGGGAAAAACTGTTTTTT. This codes for CASSQDPGAGEKLFF.

This clone was observed a handful of times. This chain joins TRBV20-1 and TRBJ2-1; the D is unclear. Germline assignment: CDR1 DFQATT and CDR2 SNEGSKA (reference sequence). This CDR3 contains 11 residues. CDR3 nucleotides: TGCAGCGGTCAACAGTACAATGAGCAGTTCTTC. This sequence encodes CSGQQYNEQFF.

This sequence joins TRBV28 and TRBJ2-7; no firm D call. The V gene lost 5 bases and the J gene lost 0 bases, with 11 bases spanning the gap. CDR1 MDHEN and CDR2 SYDVKM come from the germline V gene. The CDR3 totals 14 residues. CDR3: CASSTADGSYEQYF. In DNA form, the CDR3 reads TGTGCCAGCAGTACCGCCGACGGCTCCTACGAGCAGTACTTC.

V and J are TRBV6-6 and TRBJ2-1; 10 nucleotides match TRBD2. V gave up 7 bases and J gave up 7 bases; unmatched junction bases: 13. Germline CDR1 is MNHNY and CDR2 is SVGAGI (reference sequence). There are 16 residues in the CDR3. CDR3 loop: CASNRPGASGSNEQFF. For the CDR3, the DNA is TGTGCCAGCAACCGCCCTGGGGCTAGCGGGAGTAATGAGCAGTTCTTC.

V and J are TRBV10-3 and TRBJ1-5; possibly TRBD1 for D (6 bases). The V end lost 10 bases, the J end lost 3 bases, and 19 bases lay between the germline ends. The CDR3 runs to 15 residues. CDR1 and CDR2 from the germline V gene are ENHRY and SYGVKD. In DNA form, the CDR3 reads TGTGCCACCCGATTGGGGGGCAGGGACAATCAGCCCCAGCATTTT. It encodes CATRLGGRDNQPQHF.

The gene calls are TRBV30 and TRBJ2-1; TRBD2 matches 7 bases. This CDR3 contains 14 residues. The V gene end was trimmed by 0 bases and the J gene end by 8 bases; junction bases not matched to a gene: 7. Germline V gene sequence: CDR1 GTSNPN, CDR2 SVGIG (reference sequence). CDR3 sequence (DNA): TGTGCCTGGAGTGTGGGTGGGGCGGGAGATGAGCAGTTCTTC. Its protein product is CAWSVGGAGDEQFF.

This chain uses TRBV15 with TRBJ2-1, with D unclear. Germline V gene lookup returns CDR1 LNHNV and CDR2 YYDKDF (reference sequence). CDR3 length equals 14 residues. The V gene lost 6 bases and the J gene lost 0 bases, with 9 bases spanning the gap. The CDR3 here is CATRYASSYNEQFF. Here the CDR3 DNA reads TGTGCCACCAGATACGCGAGCTCCTACAATGAGCAGTTCTTC.

This chain connects TRBV30 to TRBJ1-3, with 7 bases identical to TRBD1. CDR1 is GTSNPN and CDR2 is SVGIG in the germline V gene (reference sequence). V gave up 2 bases and J gave up 4 bases; unmatched junction bases: 2. There are 13 residues in the CDR3. The CDR3 nucleotides read TGTGCCTGGAGTCAGGGGGACGGAAACACCATATATTTT. Its translation is CAWSQGDGNTIYF.

The V gene is TRBV18, the J gene TRBJ2-5, with D tentatively TRBD2 (5 bases). V was pared by 4 bases and J by 2 bases, with 8 bases between. CDR1 is KGHSH and CDR2 is LQKENI in the germline V gene. This CDR3 contains 13 residues. CDR3 nucleotide sequence: TGTGCCAGCTCACAGCGGCAGCAAGAGACCCAGTACTTC. Encoded protein: CASSQRQQETQYF.

The V gene is TRBV30, the J gene TRBJ1-2; D remains ambiguous. CDR1 is GTSNPN, CDR2 SVGIG, per germline (reference sequence). V was pared by 2 bases and J by 2 bases, with 18 bases between. The CDR3 has 16 amino acids. The CDR3 nucleotides are TGTGCCTGGAGTTCTACCCTTTGGGTGACAAACTATGGCTACACCTTC. The encoded protein is CAWSSTLWVTNYGYTF.

The V call is TRBV7-7, the J call TRBJ2-7, with 11 bases aligning to TRBD1. In germline, CDR1 is SSHAT, CDR2 FNYEAQ (reference sequence). Germline trimming cut 1 base from V and 4 bases from J; bases unmatched to any gene: 6. The CDR3 is 16 residues long. CDR3 region: CASSLVWTGGCYEQYF. CDR3 bases: TGTGCCAGCAGCTTAGTTTGGACAGGGGGCTGTTACGAGCAGTACTTC.

The V gene is TRBV6-1, the J gene TRBJ2-1; no definite D call. The CDR3 spans 13 residues. Deletions cut 0 bases from V and 8 bases from J, with 8 bases between. Germline-derived CDR1 and CDR2 are MNHNS and SASEGT. The CDR3 sequence: CASSEAQRDEQFF. DNA for the CDR3: TGTGCCAGCAGTGAAGCGCAGCGCGATGAGCAGTTCTTC.

The chain links TRBV7-6 to TRBJ1-2; 7 bases agree with TRBD1. Trimming removed 5 bases from V and 5 bases from J; junction bases left unmatched: 17. The CDR3 spans 17 residues. Germline assignment: CDR1 SGHVS and CDR2 FNYEAQ. CDR3 in DNA: TGTGCCAGCAGCACCCTAATCCGGGACAGCACAACTTATGGCTACACCTTC. It is translated as CASSTLIRDSTTYGYTF. Full variable domain (remainder filled in from reference TRBV7-6 and TRBJ1-2): GAGVSQSPRYKVTKRGQDVALRCDPISGHVSLYWYRQALGQGPEFLTYFNYEAQQDKSGLPNDRFSAERPEGSISTLTIQRTEQRDSAMYRCASSTLIRDSTTYGYTFGSGTRLTVV.